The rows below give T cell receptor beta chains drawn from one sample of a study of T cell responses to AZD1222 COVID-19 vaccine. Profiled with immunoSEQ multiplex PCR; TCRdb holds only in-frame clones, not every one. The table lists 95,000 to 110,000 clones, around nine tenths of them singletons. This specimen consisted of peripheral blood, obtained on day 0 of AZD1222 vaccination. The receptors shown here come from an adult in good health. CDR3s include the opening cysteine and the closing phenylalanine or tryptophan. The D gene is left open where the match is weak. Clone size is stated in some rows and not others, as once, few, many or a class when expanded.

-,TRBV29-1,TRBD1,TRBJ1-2,TGCAGCGGAAGGGGGCAACAGGGCTACACCTTC,CSGRGQQGYTF
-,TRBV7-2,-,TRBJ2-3,TGTGCCAGCGGCAGCGGCACGAGCACAGATACGCAGTATTTT,CASGSGTSTDTQYF
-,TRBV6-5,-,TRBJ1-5,TGTGCCAGCAGTTCCGTGGGGGCGGGGCGCAATCAGCCCCAGCATTTT,CASSSVGAGRNQPQHF
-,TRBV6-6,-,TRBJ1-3,TGTGCCAGCAGTTCAGTGGATGTCAACACCATATATTTT,CASSSVDVNTIYF
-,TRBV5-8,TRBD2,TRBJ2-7,TGTGCCAGCAGCTTCCTAGCGGGGGCCTACGAGCAGTACTTC,CASSFLAGAYEQYF
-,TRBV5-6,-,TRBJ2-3,TGTGCCAGCAGCTTCGGGCAAGGCACAGATACGCAGTATTTT,CASSFGQGTDTQYF
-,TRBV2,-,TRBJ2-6,TGTGCCAGCAGGGAAGGTGAGGCCTCTGGGGCCAACGTCCTGACTTTC,CASREGEASGANVLTF
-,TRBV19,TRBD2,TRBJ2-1,TGTGCCAGTAGTCTGACTAGCGGTCGAGTGCAGTTCTTC,CASSLTSGRVQFF
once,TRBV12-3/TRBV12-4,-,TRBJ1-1,TGTGCCAGCAGACCCAGGGATACTGAAGCTTTCTTT,CASRPRDTEAFF
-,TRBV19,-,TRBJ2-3,TGTGCCAGTAGTATAGGGGTAAGCACAGATACGCAGTATTTT,CASSIGVSTDTQYF
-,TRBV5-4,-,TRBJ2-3,TGTGCCAGCAGGACCCGGGACAAATTCACAGATACGCAGTATTTT,CASRTRDKFTDTQYF
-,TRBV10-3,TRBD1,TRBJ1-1,TGTGCCATCAGTGACCCCGTACAGGGGCTGGACTCTGAAGCTTTCTTT,CAISDPVQGLDSEAFF
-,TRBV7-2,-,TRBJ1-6,TGTGCCAGCAGAGGGGCGCTCTATAATTCACCCCTCCACTTT,CASRGALYNSPLHF
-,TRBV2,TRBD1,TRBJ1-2,TGTGCCAGCAAAGGCAGGGGGATTTATGGCTACACCTTC,CASKGRGIYGYTF
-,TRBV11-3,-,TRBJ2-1,TGTGCCAGCAGCTCCGCAGGTCAAGGGAAACATGAGCAGTTCTTC,CASSSAGQGKHEQFF
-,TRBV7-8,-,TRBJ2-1,TGTGCCAGCAGCTTGGGTAGACAGAATGAGCAGTTCTTC,CASSLGRQNEQFF
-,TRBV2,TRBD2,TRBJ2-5,TGTGCCAGCAGTGTGGGACTAGCGGGGGGTATGGAGACCCAGTACTTC,CASSVGLAGGMETQYF
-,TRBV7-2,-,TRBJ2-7,TGTGCCAGCAGCCTTAGCGACCAACCCTCCTACGAGCAGTACTTC,CASSLSDQPSYEQYF
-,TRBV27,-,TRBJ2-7,TGTGCCAGCAGTTTATCCGTTCTCGGCCGATACGAGCAGTACTTC,CASSLSVLGRYEQYF
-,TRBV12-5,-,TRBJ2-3,TGTGCTAGTGGTTTGGTAGGGGGAGCAGATACGCAGTATTTT,CASGLVGGADTQYF
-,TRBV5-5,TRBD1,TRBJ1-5,TGTGCCAGCAGCTTAGACAGGGGTTTAAGTCAGCCCCAGCATTTT,CASSLDRGLSQPQHF
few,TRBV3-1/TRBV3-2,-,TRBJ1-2,TGTGCCAGCAGCCAGATAGGGGGTCCCTATGGCTACACCTTC,CASSQIGGPYGYTF
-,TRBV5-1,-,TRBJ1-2,TGCGCCAGCAGCCCAGGGATTAGATATGGCTACACCTTC,CASSPGIRYGYTF
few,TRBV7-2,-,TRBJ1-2,TGTGCCAGCAGCTTAGCTAACTATGGCTACACCTTC,CASSLANYGYTF
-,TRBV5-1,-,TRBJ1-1,TGCGCCAGCAGCTTCGGGGGGACCACTGAAGCTTTCTTT,CASSFGGTTEAFF
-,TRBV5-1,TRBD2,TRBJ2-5,TGCGCCAGCAGCTCGGCGGGGGGCCAAGAGACCCAGTACTTC,CASSSAGGQETQYF
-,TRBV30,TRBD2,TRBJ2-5,TGTGCCTGGAGGCCTGGACTAGCGGGGTCTCAAGAGACCCAGTACTTC,CAWRPGLAGSQETQYF
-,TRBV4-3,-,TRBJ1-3,TGCGCCAGCAGCCAAGAGCTGAAGGGGTACTCTGGAAACACCATATATTTT,CASSQELKGYSGNTIYF
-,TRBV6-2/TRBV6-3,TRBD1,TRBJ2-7,TGTGCCAGCAGTTCAATCGGGACAGAACCCTACGAGCAGTACTTC,CASSSIGTEPYEQYF
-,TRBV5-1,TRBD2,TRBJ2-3,TGCGCCAGCAGCCTCGAGGGGCGGGGGAGCACAGATACGCAGTATTTT,CASSLEGRGSTDTQYF
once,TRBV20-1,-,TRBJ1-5,TGCAGTGTCATCAGTGCTCAGCCCCAGCATTTT,CSVISAQPQHF
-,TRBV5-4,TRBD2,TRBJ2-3,TGTGCCAGCAGCCCAACCCTAGCGGGGAGCACAGATACGCAGTATTTT,CASSPTLAGSTDTQYF
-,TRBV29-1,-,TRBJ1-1,TGCAGCGTTGAAGAAGGTTTGAACACTGAAGCTTTCTTT,CSVEEGLNTEAFF
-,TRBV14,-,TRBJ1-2,TGTGCCAGCAGCCAAGACGACTTCTATGGCTACACCTTC,CASSQDDFYGYTF
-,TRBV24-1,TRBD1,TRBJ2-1,TGTGCCACCAGTGACGCGGGACAGGGTCTCAATGAGCAGTTCTTC,CATSDAGQGLNEQFF
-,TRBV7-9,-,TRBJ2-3,TGTGCCAGCAGCCCGCGTTGGACGGGGGCAGATACGCAGTATTTT,CASSPRWTGADTQYF
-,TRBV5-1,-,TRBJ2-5,TGCGCCAGCATCGAAGGTGGGGGGTCAGAGACCCAGTACTTC,CASIEGGGSETQYF
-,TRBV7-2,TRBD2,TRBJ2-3,TGTGCCAGCAGGTTTAGCGGGGGGGAGGTAGATACGCAGTATTTT,CASRFSGGEVDTQYF
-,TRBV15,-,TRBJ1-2,TGTGCCACCAGCAGAGACAACTATGGCTACACCTTC,CATSRDNYGYTF